This passage covers 23 T cell receptor beta chains from one sample sequenced in a study of T cells in Graves' hyperthyroidism and ophthalmopathy. Researchers amplified the TCR beta CDR3 regions from RNA transcripts. First-round RT-PCR with HTBI primers amplified the TCR CDR3 region. Via MiXCR, TCRdb re-called the multiplex PCR reads, giving one row per CDR3 protein. The sample holds 560,000 or so distinct CDR3 sequences; 46% are singletons and the top ten take approximately 8.2%. Sequenced input: peripheral blood or thyroid tissue (not recorded which). The source of these receptors is a woman between 18 and 30 years old with Graves' hyperthyroidism.

The V gene is TRBV20-1, the J gene TRBJ1-5; D unclear. The ends were cut back, 6 bases at V and 11 bases at J, with 14 bases in the middle. This CDR3 contains 11 residues. Looked up from germline, CDR1 is DFQATT and CDR2 is SNEGSKA (reference sequence). The CDR3, as DNA: TGCAGTGCCGGAGATCAACGGTCCCAGCATTTT. Protein sequence: CSAGDQRSQHF.

V usage is TRBV25-1 and J usage is TRBJ1-4; weak D call: TRBD1 (5 bases). CDR3 length: 15 residues. The V and J ends lost 5 bases and 5 bases respectively, with 15 bases between them. Germline CDR1 is MGHDK and CDR2 is SYGVNS. CDR3 DNA sequence: TGTGCCAGCAGTTTAAGTTGGGGCCGAAATGAAAAACTGTTTTTT. Residues: CASSLSWGRNEKLFF.

This clonotype was seen a single time. The chain is built from TRBV7-2 and TRBJ2-2; D may be TRBD1 (5 bases). The CDR3 spans 15 residues. The germline V gene has CDR1 SGHTA and CDR2 FQGNSA. V lost 4 bases, J lost 8 bases, and 17 bases lay in between. CDR3 region: CASSSWGGPVGELFF. The CDR3 DNA follows: TGTGCCAGCAGCTCTTGGGGCGGCCCGGTAGGGGAGCTGTTTTTT.

This clonotype appeared a single time. Since a much larger clone is just one base distant, this may be a read error. CDR3 nucleotides: TGTGTCAGCAGCGTAGCCGGACAGGGGAACTATGGCTACACCTTC. It codes for CVSSVAGQGNYGYTF. This chain uses TRBV9 with TRBJ1-2; 9 bases line up with TRBD1. CDR1 SGDLS and CDR2 YYNGEE come from the germline V gene. The CDR3 has 15 residues.

This clonotype appeared many times. The rearrangement uses TRBV2 and TRBJ1-2, with 7 bases that match TRBD1. The CDR3 sequence is 14 residues long. J lost 3 bases, V lost 5 bases, and 6 bases had no gene match. Germline V gene data show CDR1 as SNHLY and CDR2 as FYNNEI. The CDR3 sequence is CASSRTGDHYGYTF. DNA for the CDR3: TGTGCCAGCAGTCGAACAGGGGACCACTATGGCTACACCTTC.

About this clonotype: The conserved phenylalanine or tryptophan normally closing the CDR3 is absent here, so this likely arose from a read error. It is unclear where the CDR3 begins or ends on the DNA, so no DNA is shown, and the CDR3 is as TCRdb lists it. This chain joins TRBV12-3 or TRBV12-4 and TRBJ1-6. The CDR3 totals 9 residues, both ends included. CDR3 sequence: CASTEEFRS.

This clonotype was seen repeatedly, ten times or more. This chain joins TRBV19 and TRBJ1-1; D not resolved. Trimming took 5 bases from V and 0 from J, leaving 10 bases between them. The CDR3 contains 14 residues. Germline V lookup: CDR1 LNHDA, CDR2 SQIVND (reference sequence). CDR3 amino acids: CASSPGRLNTEAFF. The CDR3 DNA sequence: TGTGCCAGTAGTCCCGGACGGTTGAACACTGAAGCTTTCTTT.

This rearrangement joins TRBV5-1 to TRBJ2-7, with TRBD2 matching 9 bases. CDR1 and CDR2 (germline): SGHRS, YFSETQ. The length of the CDR3 is 15 residues. V shed 3 bases, J shed 9 bases, and the junction held 13 bases outside the gene matches. The CDR3 loop reads CASSSRLAGSTGQYF. In DNA form, the CDR3 reads TGCGCCAGCAGCTCTCGCCTAGCGGGATCTACAGGGCAGTACTTC.

The rearrangement links TRBV29-1 to TRBJ1-3, with D unclear. V was clipped by 5 bases and J by 8 bases, with 10 bases between them. CDR1 and CDR2 (germline): SQVTM, ANQGSEA. CDR3 size: 11 residues. The CDR3 nucleotides read TGCAGCGTTCAGGAAGGGTACACCATATATTTT. This sequence encodes CSVQEGYTIYF.

In its sample, this clonotype was seen once. This chain links TRBV29-1 with TRBJ2-2; TRBD1 might be the D (6 bases). The CDR3 covers 13 residues. V was trimmed by 5 bases and J by 6 bases, leaving 13 bases between them. Germline loops: CDR1 SQVTM, CDR2 ANQGSEA. CDR3 amino acids: CSVLTGSAGELFF. The CDR3 bases are TGCAGCGTTCTCACAGGGTCGGCCGGGGAGCTGTTTTTT.

In DNA form, the CDR3 reads TGTGCCACCAGTGATAACCGGCCGGGACAGGACACCAATGAAAAACTGTTTTTT. It yields the protein CATSDNRPGQDTNEKLFF. The chain is built from TRBV24-1 and TRBJ1-4, with 8 bases aligning to TRBD1. This CDR3 region has 18 residues. Germline V gives CDR1 KGHDR, CDR2 SFDVKD. V trimming: 3 bases; J trimming: 5 bases; junction bases outside the gene matches: 13.

This clonotype was seen a few times. The chain carries TRBV7-9 and TRBJ2-7, with 9 bases fitting TRBD1. The CDR3 has 14 amino acids. Germline V gene data show CDR1 as SEHNR and CDR2 as FQNEAQ (reference sequence). J gave up 4 bases and V 5 bases, and 6 bases lay outside the gene matches. The CDR3 nucleotides read TGTGCCAGCAGCATGGACAGGGGTCTATACGAGCAGTACTTC. Translation: CASSMDRGLYEQYF.

This clonotype turned up a few times. The chain uses TRBV2 and TRBJ1-1; 8 bases line up with TRBD1. The CDR3 has 15 amino acids. Germline V gives CDR1 SNHLY, CDR2 FYNNEI. Trimming cost V 5 bases and J 4 bases; bases outside gene matches: 9. The CDR3 here is CASSLSHRGSTEAFF. In DNA, the CDR3 is TGTGCCAGCAGTTTATCACACAGGGGGTCCACTGAAGCTTTCTTT.

This clonotype was observed many times. This chain uses TRBV20-1 with TRBJ1-5; D ambiguous. V gave up 3 bases and J gave up 4 bases, with 7 bases separating them. The CDR3 is 12 amino acids. CDR1 and CDR2 (germline): DFQATT, SNEGSKA (reference sequence). The CDR3 sequence: CSARDGNQPQHF. CDR3 nucleotides: TGCAGTGCTAGGGATGGTAATCAGCCCCAGCATTTT.

In this sample, this clonotype turned up a few times. CDR3 coding DNA: TGTGCCAGCAGTGGGGGGAATCATCAGCCCCAGCATTTT. The encoded protein is CASSGGNHQPQHF. The chain links TRBV2 to TRBJ1-5, with D possibly TRBD1 on 5 matching bases. CDR3 length: 13 amino acids. Trimming stripped 4 bases from V and 5 bases from J, with 9 bases between. Germline assignment: CDR1 SNHLY and CDR2 FYNNEI.

This clonotype showed up many times. The chain couples TRBV7-2 to TRBJ2-7; the match to TRBD2 covers 7 bases. V gave up 3 bases and J gave up 3 bases; unmatched junction bases: 5. The CDR3 runs to 14 residues. Germline V gene sequence: CDR1 SGHTA, CDR2 FQGNSA. The CDR3 here is CASSFRRGDYEQYF. Written as DNA, the CDR3 is TGTGCCAGCAGCTTCCGACGGGGGGACTACGAGCAGTACTTC.

The V call is TRBV7-2, the J call TRBJ1-4; D not certain. V was trimmed by 2 bases and J by 0 bases, leaving 7 bases between them. The CDR3 loop spans 15 amino acids. Germline assignment: CDR1 SGHTA and CDR2 FQGNSA. In nucleotides, the CDR3 is TGTGCCAGCAGCTTATTTTCAGCAACTAATGAAAAACTGTTTTTT. Its protein product is CASSLFSATNEKLFF.

This clonotype was counted at least ten times. The chain is built from TRBV7-2 and TRBJ2-7; TRBD1 agrees at 9 bases. From germline, CDR1 is SGHTA and CDR2 FQGNSA. The CDR3 totals 15 residues. J lost 1 base, V lost 7 bases, and 8 bases had no gene match. CDR3 coding DNA: TGTGCCAGCACCCTAACAGGGGGCAGGTCCTACGAGCAGTACTTC. Its translation is CASTLTGGRSYEQYF.

As concerns this clonotype: One end of the junction varies from germline; a read error may be responsible. The rearrangement links TRBV6-5 to TRBJ2-7; D is ambiguous. There are 12 residues in the CDR3. Per germline, CDR1 MNHEY and CDR2 SVGAGI. CDR3 loop: CAISYSLAVQYF. For the CDR3, the DNA is TGTGCCATCAGTTACTCACTCGCGGTGCAGTACTTC.

Details on this clonotype: Being one base from a much bigger clone, this may be a read error. The V and J genes are TRBV7-3 and TRBJ1-1, with D possibly TRBD1 on 5 matching bases. Germline-derived CDR1 and CDR2 are SGHTA and FQGTGA. Trimming stripped 8 bases from V and 5 bases from J, with 15 bases between. The CDR3 loop spans 13 amino acids. Here the CDR3 DNA reads TGTGCCAGCCCCCAACGGGGGAGGACTGAAGCTTTCTTT. It yields the protein CASPQRGRTEAFF.

The CDR3 bases are TGTGCCAGCAGCTTAGGGGGACTAGGGAACACCGGGGAGCTGTTTTTT. Amino acids: CASSLGGLGNTGELFF. The chain combines TRBV7-8 with TRBJ2-2; 8 positions agree with TRBD2. The CDR3 spans 16 residues. Unmatched junction bases numbered 2, after V lost 1 base and J lost 1 base. The germline V gene has CDR1 SGHVS and CDR2 FQNEAQ. Using reference TRBV7-8 and TRBJ2-2 for the parts outside the CDR3, the full variable domain is GAGVSQSPRYKVAKRGQDVALRCDPISGHVSLFWYQQALGQGPEFLTYFQNEAQLDKSGLPSDRFFAERPEGSVSTLKIQRTQQEDSAVYLCASSLGGLGNTGELFFGEGSRLTVL.

This clonotype came up a few times. This chain connects TRBV10-3 to TRBJ2-5; the D gene is possibly TRBD1 (5 bases). The CDR3 covers 13 residues. In germline, CDR1 is ENHRY, CDR2 SYGVKD. V was pared by 10 bases and J by 3 bases, with 15 bases between. As DNA, the CDR3 is TGTGCCAGCACCCAAGGGGATGAAGAGACCCAGTACTTC. Translated, it gives CASTQGDEETQYF.

The genes are TRBV7-8 and TRBJ1-1; D is perhaps TRBD1 (5 bases). V was clipped by 5 bases and J by 5 bases, with 15 bases between them. The CDR3 sequence is 14 residues long. The germline V gene encodes CDR1 SGHVS and CDR2 FQNEAQ. DNA for the CDR3: TGTGCCAGCAGCATAGGGGCGGCCAGAACTGAAGCTTTCTTT. Amino acid sequence: CASSIGAARTEAFF.